These T cell receptor beta chains were read from a single sample in a study of blood T cells in healthy people across ages. TCRdb recomputed calls from the 5' RACE reads with MiXCR, one row per CDR3 protein. The data show around 780,000 distinct CDR3 sequences, roughly 25% seen once. In addition, the sample was reused for a study of T cells of mothers and their children.

The specimen was blood. These receptors were obtained from a boy aged 5-17 years in good health. The CDR3 runs from the conserved cysteine through the conserved F or W. A D gene is named only where the DNA matches it firmly. The size field is filled for only some rows; it gives once, few, many or a size class.

TRBJ1-2	NA	NA	TRBV9	CASSAGRLVGYTF	TGTGCCAGCAGCGCGGGGAGGCTTGTCGGCTACACCTTC
TRBJ2-5	many	TRBD2	TRBV7-2	CASSLKTSGGPKIWETQYF	TGTGCCAGCAGCTTAAAGACTAGCGGGGGGCCAAAAATTTGGGAGACCCAGTACTTC
TRBJ2-3	NA	NA	TRBV27	CASTKLDTQYF	TGTGCCAGCACGAAGCTAGATACGCAGTATTTT
TRBJ2-7	NA	NA	TRBV5-1	CASSPKGQGYEQYF	TGCGCCAGCAGCCCAAAGGGACAAGGTTACGAGCAGTACTTC
TRBJ2-6	NA	TRBD1	TRBV5-5	CASSLTGASGANVLTF	TGTGCCAGCAGCCTCACAGGGGCTTCCGGGGCCAACGTCCTGACTTTC
TRBJ1-5	NA	NA	TRBV19	CASSSWDAQYQPQHF	TGTGCCAGTAGTTCATGGGACGCCCAGTATCAGCCCCAGCATTTT
TRBJ1-1	few	TRBD1	TRBV4-1	CASSQRTGTGVTEAFF	TGCGCCAGCAGCCAAAGGACCGGGACAGGGGTTACTGAAGCTTTCTTT
TRBJ2-4	once	TRBD2	TRBV7-2	CASSLIWRTSEKNIQYF	TGTGCCAGCAGCTTAATTTGGAGGACTAGCGAGAAAAACATTCAGTACTTC
TRBJ2-4	NA	NA	TRBV18	CASPPPGSKNIQYF	TGTGCCAGCCCCCCGCCAGGGTCCAAAAACATTCAGTACTTC
TRBJ1-1	NA	NA	TRBV13	CASSSGQGGAFF	TGTGCCAGCAGCTCCGGCCAGGGCGGCGCTTTCTTT
TRBJ1-1	NA	NA	TRBV5-1	CASSQGVPNTEAFF	TGCGCCAGCAGCCAAGGGGTTCCGAACACTGAAGCTTTCTTT
TRBJ2-5	NA	NA	TRBV20-1	CSAGLGPEEDF	TGCAGTGCTGGATTAGGACCCGAAGAAGACTTC
TRBJ2-7	NA	NA	TRBV10-2	CASTLSGLLTYEQYF	TGCGCCAGCACTCTTAGCGGACTACTCACCTACGAGCAGTACTTC
TRBJ2-7	few	TRBD1	TRBV4-1	CVSSQVGQGDEQYF	TGCGTCAGCAGCCAAGTAGGACAGGGGGACGAGCAGTACTTC
TRBJ2-7	few	TRBD1	TRBV6-5	CASSWRTGMNEQYF	TGTGCCAGCAGTTGGAGGACAGGGATGAACGAGCAGTACTTC
TRBJ2-5	NA	TRBD1	TRBV5-6	CASSPDRRRRETQYF	TGTGCCAGCAGCCCGGACAGGAGGCGCCGAGAGACCCAGTACTTC
TRBJ1-2	few	TRBD1	TRBV7-2	CASSLLQGTYGYTF	TGTGCCAGCAGCTTACTACAGGGGACCTATGGCTACACCTTC
TRBJ2-1	many	NA	TRBV7-2	CASSFSGNEQFF	TGTGCCAGCAGTTTCAGCGGCAATGAGCAGTTCTTC
TRBJ2-1	few	NA	TRBV7-9	CASSPPWDNNNEQLF	TGTGCCAGCAGCCCCCCGTGGGACAATAACAATGAGCAGCTCTTC
TRBJ2-7	NA	TRBD1	TRBV29-1	CSALTGNSYEQYF	TGCAGCGCATTGACAGGGAATAGTTACGAGCAGTACTTC
TRBJ1-3	NA	NA	TRBV2	CASSGSAYTIYF	TGTGCCAGCAGTGGGAGCGCCTACACCATATATTTT
TRBJ2-7	few	TRBD2	TRBV10-3	CAISERGLAGAQGRYEQYF	TGTGCCATCAGTGAACGGGGACTAGCGGGGGCTCAGGGTCGATACGAGCAGTACTTC
TRBJ1-4	NA	NA	TRBV20-1	CSARTAYNEKLFF	TGCAGTGCGAGGACAGCGTACAATGAAAAACTGTTTTTT
TRBJ2-3	NA	NA	TRBV5-1	CASSLQLGPGKPADTQYF	TGCGCCAGCAGCTTACAACTTGGCCCGGGTAAGCCGGCAGATACGCAGTATTTT
TRBJ2-3	NA	TRBD2	TRBV20-1	CSARARGSTDTQYF	TGCAGTGCTAGAGCGCGGGGGAGCACAGATACGCAGTATTTT
TRBJ2-5	few	NA	TRBV7-2	CASSLGAKQETQYF	TGTGCCAGCAGCTTAGGGGCTAAGCAAGAGACCCAGTACTTC
TRBJ2-7	NA	NA	TRBV29-1	CSVVSRRVGGEQYF	TGCAGCGTTGTAAGTCGCAGGGTCGGTGGCGAGCAGTACTTC
TRBJ2-5	NA	TRBD2	TRBV27	CASRNGLREPQYF	TGTGCCAGCCGAAACGGGTTGCGGGAGCCCCAGTACTTC
TRBJ2-7	few	NA	TRBV10-2	CASSEVANEQYF	TGCGCCAGCAGTGAGGTAGCTAACGAGCAGTACTTC
TRBJ2-1	NA	TRBD2	TRBV5-1	CASRSGLAGGNEQFF	TGCGCCAGCAGGTCGGGACTAGCGGGGGGCAATGAGCAGTTCTTC
TRBJ1-1	NA	NA	TRBV6-2/TRBV6-3	CASSHEANIGNTEAFF	TGTGCCAGCAGTCACGAGGCAAATATAGGGAACACTGAAGCTTTCTTT
TRBJ2-7	NA	TRBD1	TRBV18	CASSRTGTGLEQYF	TGTGCCAGCTCACGGACCGGGACAGGGCTCGAGCAGTACTTC
TRBJ2-5	NA	NA	TRBV5-4	CASSSRARGQETQYF	TGTGCCAGCAGCTCTAGGGCGCGGGGACAAGAGACCCAGTACTTC
TRBJ2-3	few	NA	TRBV5-1	CASSIAQGGASTDTQYF	TGCGCCAGCTCTATCGCCCAGGGCGGGGCCAGCACAGATACGCAGTATTTT
TRBJ2-7	NA	TRBD1	TRBV6-1	CASSEETGQGAYEQYF	TGTGCCAGCAGTGAAGAGACGGGACAGGGAGCCTACGAGCAGTACTTC
TRBJ1-2	few	NA	TRBV25-1	CASSDRRAYGYTF	TGTGCCAGCAGTGACCGGAGGGCCTATGGCTACACCTTC
TRBJ2-3	few	NA	TRBV6-5	CASSSPGRLTDTQYF	TGTGCCAGCAGTTCTCCGGGACGGCTCACAGATACGCAGTATTTT
TRBJ2-4	few	TRBD1	TRBV20-1	CSAGTGGEGNIQYF	TGCAGTGCGGGGACAGGGGGCGAGGGAAACATTCAGTACTTC
TRBJ2-7	few	TRBD2	TRBV20-1	CSASNTGGREQYF	TGCAGTGCTAGCAATACGGGGGGTCGCGAGCAGTACTTC
TRBJ2-1	few	TRBD2	TRBV5-5	CASSPPRTSGGASEQFF	TGTGCCAGCAGCCCTCCTCGGACTAGCGGGGGGGCCAGTGAGCAGTTCTTC
TRBJ1-2	few	NA	TRBV5-1	CASSLALTGNGYTF	TGCGCCAGCAGCTTGGCCCTCACAGGGAACGGCTACACCTTC
TRBJ2-1	NA	TRBD2	TRBV29-1	CSVERRGAEDEQFF	TGCAGCGTTGAACGGCGGGGGGCCGAGGATGAGCAGTTCTTC
TRBJ2-7	NA	NA	TRBV5-1	CASSLGDRSSYEQYF	TGCGCCAGCAGCTTGGGAGACAGGAGCTCCTACGAGCAGTACTTC
TRBJ2-1	few	NA	TRBV25-1	CASSPGGSANEQFF	TGTGCCAGCAGCCCAGGAGGGAGCGCCAATGAGCAGTTCTTC
TRBJ2-5	few	NA	TRBV7-2	CASSLLYQETQYF	TGTGCCAGCAGTCTGCTGTACCAAGAGACCCAGTACTTC
TRBJ2-1	NA	NA	TRBV7-6	CASSPRRGASNNEQFF	TGTGCCAGCAGCCCCCGTAGGGGGGCTTCCAACAATGAGCAGTTCTTC
TRBJ1-2	NA	NA	TRBV2	CASSETRTENYGYTF	TGTGCCAGCAGTGAAACTCGGACGGAGAACTATGGCTACACCTTC
TRBJ2-7	NA	NA	TRBV20-1	CSAAYPVYEQYF	TGCAGTGCGGCATACCCCGTCTACGAGCAGTACTTC
TRBJ1-2	few	TRBD1	TRBV5-1	CASSLEGQGLYGYTF	TGCGCCAGCAGCTTGGAGGGACAGGGGCTCTATGGCTACACCTTC
TRBJ2-7	once	TRBD1	TRBV7-7	CASSYRQGPSYEQYF	TGTGCTAGCAGCTACAGACAGGGGCCCTCCTACGAGCAGTACTTC
TRBJ2-2	NA	NA	TRBV7-9	CASSLSVQEPGELFF	TGTGCCAGCAGCCTAAGCGTACAGGAACCCGGGGAGCTGTTTTTT
TRBJ2-7	few	TRBD1	TRBV3-1	CASSDTGAREQYF	TGTGCCAGCAGCGACACAGGGGCGCGAGAGCAGTACTTC
TRBJ1-4	few	NA	TRBV5-1	CASNRGDASNEKLFF	TGCGCCAGCAACCGAGGCGACGCCTCTAATGAAAAACTGTTTTTT
TRBJ2-5	few	NA	TRBV14	CASSQVRTSGRKETQYF	TGTGCCAGCAGCCAAGTCAGGACCAGCGGTCGGAAAGAGACCCAGTACTTC